This T cell receptor (beta chain) comes out of a study of identifying expanded T cells in peripheral blood. Sequencing was performed with immunoSEQ multiplex PCR; in TCRdb, only in-frame clones are kept and a portion is missing. The repertoire holds about 100,000 clones, with approximately 86% as singletons. Broader study findings: Differentially abundant clones: 0.95 to 1.5 between replicates, 16.4 at roughly 2 weeks, less than 20 at four. Roughly two-week clone count variance significantly increased as total template count grew.

CDR1 and CDR2 from the germline V gene are SGHVS and FQNEAQ. The CDR3 sequence is 15 residues long. The germline V and J ends were trimmed by 7 bases and 5 bases, with 17 bases remaining between them. Collection occurred without any documented infections or immune events in donors. With regard to this clone: Its antigen is still unknown.

The sequence came from a person aged 18 to 70 in good health. This chain links TRBV7-8 with TRBJ2-2; TRBD1 is a possible D gene (5 bases). Sample: blood. The CDR3 nucleotides are TGTGCCAGCACCCTTTCAGGGCGATATACCGGGGAGCTGTTTTTT. Translating gives CASTLSGRYTGELFF.